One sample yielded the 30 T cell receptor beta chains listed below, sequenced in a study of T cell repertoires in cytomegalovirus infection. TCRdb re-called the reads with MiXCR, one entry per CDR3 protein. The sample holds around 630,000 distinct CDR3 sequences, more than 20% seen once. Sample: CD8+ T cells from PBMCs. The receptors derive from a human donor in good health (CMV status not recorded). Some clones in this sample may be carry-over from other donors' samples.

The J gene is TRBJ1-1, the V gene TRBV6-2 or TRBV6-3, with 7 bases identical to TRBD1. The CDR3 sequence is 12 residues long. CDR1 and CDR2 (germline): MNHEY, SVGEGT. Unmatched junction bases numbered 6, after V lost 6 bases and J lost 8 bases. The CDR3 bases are TGTGCCAGCAGACCCGGGACAGTAGAAGCTTTCTTT. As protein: CASRPGTVEAFF.

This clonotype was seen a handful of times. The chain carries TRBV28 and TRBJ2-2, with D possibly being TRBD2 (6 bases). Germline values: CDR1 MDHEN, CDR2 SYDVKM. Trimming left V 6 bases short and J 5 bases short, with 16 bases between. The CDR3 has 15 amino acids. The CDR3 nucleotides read TGTGCCAGCAGCCCCCGCGGGGCGGTTACCGGGGAGCTGTTTTTT. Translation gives CASSPRGAVTGELFF.

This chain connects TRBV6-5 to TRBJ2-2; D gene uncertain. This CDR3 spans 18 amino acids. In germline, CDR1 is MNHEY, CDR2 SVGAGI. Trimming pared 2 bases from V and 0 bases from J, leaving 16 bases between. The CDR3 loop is CASSYAPEATTNTGELFF. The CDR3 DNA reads TGTGCCAGCAGTTACGCGCCAGAGGCAACAACGAACACCGGGGAGCTGTTTTTT.

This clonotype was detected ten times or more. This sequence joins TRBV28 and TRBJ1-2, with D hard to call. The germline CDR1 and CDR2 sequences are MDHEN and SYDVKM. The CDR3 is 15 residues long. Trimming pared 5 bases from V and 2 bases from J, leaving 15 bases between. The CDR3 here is CASSTPSRTNYGYTF. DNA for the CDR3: TGTGCCAGCAGTACCCCTAGCAGGACCAACTATGGCTACACCTTC.

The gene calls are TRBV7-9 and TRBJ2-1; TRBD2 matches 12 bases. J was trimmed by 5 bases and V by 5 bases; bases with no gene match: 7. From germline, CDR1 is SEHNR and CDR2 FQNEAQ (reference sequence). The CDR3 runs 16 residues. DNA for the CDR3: TGTGCCAGCAGCAGACTAGCGGGGGTGCTGAACAATGAGCAGTTCTTC. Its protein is CASSRLAGVLNNEQFF.

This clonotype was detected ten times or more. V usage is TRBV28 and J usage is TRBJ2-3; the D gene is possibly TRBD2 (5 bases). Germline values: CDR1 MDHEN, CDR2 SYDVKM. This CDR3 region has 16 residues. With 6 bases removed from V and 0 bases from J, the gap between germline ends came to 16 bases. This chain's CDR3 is CASRDPKTRSTDTQYF. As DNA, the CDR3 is TGTGCCAGCAGAGACCCTAAAACTAGAAGCACAGATACGCAGTATTTT.

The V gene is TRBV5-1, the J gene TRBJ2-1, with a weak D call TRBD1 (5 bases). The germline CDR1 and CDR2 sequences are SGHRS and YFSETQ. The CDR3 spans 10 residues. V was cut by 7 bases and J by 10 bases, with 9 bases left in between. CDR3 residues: CASGTGEQFF. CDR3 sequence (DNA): TGCGCCAGCGGTACAGGAGAGCAGTTCTTC.

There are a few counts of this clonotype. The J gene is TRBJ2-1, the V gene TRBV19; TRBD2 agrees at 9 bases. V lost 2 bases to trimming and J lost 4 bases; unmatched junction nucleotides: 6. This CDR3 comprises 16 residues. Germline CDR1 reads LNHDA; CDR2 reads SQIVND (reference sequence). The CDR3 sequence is CASSISGGGVYNEQFF. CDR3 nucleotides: TGTGCCAGTAGTATATCCGGCGGGGGGGTATACAATGAGCAGTTCTTC.

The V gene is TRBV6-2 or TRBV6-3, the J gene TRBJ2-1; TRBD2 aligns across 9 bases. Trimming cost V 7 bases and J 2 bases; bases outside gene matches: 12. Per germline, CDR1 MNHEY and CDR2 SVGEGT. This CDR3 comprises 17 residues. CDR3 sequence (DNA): TGTGCCAGCACCCTTAACCCTAGCGGGGCACCCTACAATGAGCAGTTCTTC. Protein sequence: CASTLNPSGAPYNEQFF.

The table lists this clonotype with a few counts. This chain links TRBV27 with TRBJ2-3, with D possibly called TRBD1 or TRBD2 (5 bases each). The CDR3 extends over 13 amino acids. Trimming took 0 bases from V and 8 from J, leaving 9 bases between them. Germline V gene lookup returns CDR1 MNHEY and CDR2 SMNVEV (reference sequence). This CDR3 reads CASSLSGPLTQYF. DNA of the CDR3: TGTGCCAGCAGTTTATCGGGACCCCTTACGCAGTATTTT.

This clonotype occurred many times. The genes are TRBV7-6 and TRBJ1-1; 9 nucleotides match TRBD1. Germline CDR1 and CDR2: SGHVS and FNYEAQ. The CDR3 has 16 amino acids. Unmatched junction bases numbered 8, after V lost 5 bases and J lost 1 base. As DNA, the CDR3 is TGTGCCAGCAGCCCGACAGGGGGGCCACCGAACACTGAAGCTTTCTTT. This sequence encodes CASSPTGGPPNTEAFF.

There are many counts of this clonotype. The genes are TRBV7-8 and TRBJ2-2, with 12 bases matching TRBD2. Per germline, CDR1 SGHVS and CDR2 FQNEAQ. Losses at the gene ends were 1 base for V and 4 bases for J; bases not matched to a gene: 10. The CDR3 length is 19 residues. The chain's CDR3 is CASSLGPLAGGRSTGELFF. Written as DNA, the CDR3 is TGTGCCAGCAGCTTAGGCCCTCTAGCGGGGGGGCGGAGCACCGGGGAGCTGTTTTTT.

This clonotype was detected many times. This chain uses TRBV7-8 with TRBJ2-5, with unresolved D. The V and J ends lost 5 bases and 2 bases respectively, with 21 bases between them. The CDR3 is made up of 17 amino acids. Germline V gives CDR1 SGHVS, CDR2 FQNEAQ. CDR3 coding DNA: TGTGCCAGCAGCCCCCGCGCCCCAGGTCTGAGGCAAGAGACCCAGTACTTC. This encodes CASSPRAPGLRQETQYF. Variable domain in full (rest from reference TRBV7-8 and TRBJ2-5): GAGVSQSPRYKVAKRGQDVALRCDPISGHVSLFWYQQALGQGPEFLTYFQNEAQLDKSGLPSDRFFAERPEGSVSTLKIQRTQQEDSAVYLCASSPRAPGLRQETQYFGPGTRLLVL.

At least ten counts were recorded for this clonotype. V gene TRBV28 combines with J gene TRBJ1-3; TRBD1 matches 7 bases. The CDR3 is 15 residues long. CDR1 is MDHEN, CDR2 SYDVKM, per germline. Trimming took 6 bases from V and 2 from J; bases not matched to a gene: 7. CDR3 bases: TGTGCCAGCAGCCGGGACAGAGCGACTGGAAACACCATATATTTT. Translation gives CASSRDRATGNTIYF.

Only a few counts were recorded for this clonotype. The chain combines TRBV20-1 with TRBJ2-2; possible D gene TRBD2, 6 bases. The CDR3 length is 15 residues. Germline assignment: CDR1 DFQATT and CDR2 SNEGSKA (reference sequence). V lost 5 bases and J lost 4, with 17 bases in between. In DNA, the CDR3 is TGCAGTGCTCGGGGGACGGTGAGGGGCACCGGGGAGCTGTTTTTT. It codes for CSARGTVRGTGELFF.

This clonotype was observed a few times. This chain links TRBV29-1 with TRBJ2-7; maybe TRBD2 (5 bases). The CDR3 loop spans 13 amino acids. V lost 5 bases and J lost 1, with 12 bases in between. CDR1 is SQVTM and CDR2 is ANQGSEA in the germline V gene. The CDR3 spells CSVSITGSYEQYV. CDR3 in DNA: TGCAGCGTTTCAATCACGGGATCCTACGAGCAGTACGTC.

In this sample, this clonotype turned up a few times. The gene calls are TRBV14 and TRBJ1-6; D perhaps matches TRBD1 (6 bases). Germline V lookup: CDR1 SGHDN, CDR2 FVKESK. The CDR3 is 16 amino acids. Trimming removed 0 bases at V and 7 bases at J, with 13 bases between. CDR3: CASSQDYPGVNSPLHF. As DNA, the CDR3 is TGTGCCAGCAGCCAAGATTATCCAGGGGTAAATTCACCCCTCCACTTT.

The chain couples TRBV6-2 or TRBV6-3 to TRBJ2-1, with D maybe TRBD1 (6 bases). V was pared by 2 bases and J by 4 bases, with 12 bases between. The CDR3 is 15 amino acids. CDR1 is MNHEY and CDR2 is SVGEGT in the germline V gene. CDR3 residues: CASSYVATGYNEQFF. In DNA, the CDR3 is TGTGCCAGCAGTTACGTCGCGACAGGATACAATGAGCAGTTCTTC.

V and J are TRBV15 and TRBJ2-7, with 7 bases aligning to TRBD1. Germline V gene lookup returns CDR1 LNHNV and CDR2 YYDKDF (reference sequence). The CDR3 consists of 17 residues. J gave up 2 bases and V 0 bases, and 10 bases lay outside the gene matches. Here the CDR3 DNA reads TGTGCCACCAGCAGAGATAGGGGTGAGGACAGGCCCTACGAGCAGTACTTC. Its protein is CATSRDRGEDRPYEQYF.

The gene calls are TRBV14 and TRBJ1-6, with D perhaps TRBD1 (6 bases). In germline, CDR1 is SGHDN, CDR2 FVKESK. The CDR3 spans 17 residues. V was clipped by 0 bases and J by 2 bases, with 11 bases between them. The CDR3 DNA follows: TGTGCCAGCAGCCAAGATGTATGGACAGCCTATAATTCACCCCTCCACTTT. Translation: CASSQDVWTAYNSPLHF.

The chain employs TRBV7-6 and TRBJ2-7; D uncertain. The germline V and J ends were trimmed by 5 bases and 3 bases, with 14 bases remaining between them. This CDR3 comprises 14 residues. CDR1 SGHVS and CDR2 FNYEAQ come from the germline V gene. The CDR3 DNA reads TGTGCCAGCAGCCCTCCGGGCCTCGGCTACGAGCAGTACGTC. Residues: CASSPPGLGYEQYV.

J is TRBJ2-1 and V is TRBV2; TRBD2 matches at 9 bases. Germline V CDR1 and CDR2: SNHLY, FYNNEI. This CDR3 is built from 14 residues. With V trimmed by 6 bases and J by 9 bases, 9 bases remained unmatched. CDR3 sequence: CASRKAGGPGEQFF. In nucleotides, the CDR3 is TGTGCCAGCAGAAAAGCGGGGGGTCCCGGTGAGCAGTTCTTC.

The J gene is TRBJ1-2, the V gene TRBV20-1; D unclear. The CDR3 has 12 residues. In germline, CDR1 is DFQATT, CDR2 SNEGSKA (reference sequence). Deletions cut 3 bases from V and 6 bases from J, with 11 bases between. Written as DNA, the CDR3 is TGCAGTGCTAGTTACAGATTTAATGGCTACACCTTC. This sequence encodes CSASYRFNGYTF.

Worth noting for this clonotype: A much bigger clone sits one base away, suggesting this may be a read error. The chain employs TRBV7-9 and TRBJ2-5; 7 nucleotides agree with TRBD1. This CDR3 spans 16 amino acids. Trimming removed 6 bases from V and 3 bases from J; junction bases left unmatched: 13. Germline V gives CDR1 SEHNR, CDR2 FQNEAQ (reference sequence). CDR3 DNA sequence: TGTGCCAGCAGTCCCCGACAGGGTAGGGATAAAGAGACCCAGTACTTC. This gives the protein CASSPRQGRDKETQYF.

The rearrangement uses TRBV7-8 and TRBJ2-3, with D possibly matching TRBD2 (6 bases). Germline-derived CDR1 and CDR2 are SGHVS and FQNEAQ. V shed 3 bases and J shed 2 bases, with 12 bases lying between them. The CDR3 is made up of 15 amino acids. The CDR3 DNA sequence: TGTGCCAGCAGCTTTAGGGGAGGAGTCACAGATACGCAGTATTTT. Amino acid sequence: CASSFRGGVTDTQYF.

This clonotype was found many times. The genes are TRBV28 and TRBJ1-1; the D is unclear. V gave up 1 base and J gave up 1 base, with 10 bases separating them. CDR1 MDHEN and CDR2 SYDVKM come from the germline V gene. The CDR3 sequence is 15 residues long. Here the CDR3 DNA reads TGTGCCAGCAGTTTATTTGGCACGAGGAACACTGAAGCTTTCTTT. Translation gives CASSLFGTRNTEAFF. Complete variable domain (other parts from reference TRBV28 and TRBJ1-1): DVKVTQSSRYLVKRTGEKVFLECVQDMDHENMFWYRQDPGLGLRLIYFSYDVKMKEKGDIPEGYSVSREKKERFSLILESASTNQTSMYLCASSLFGTRNTEAFFGQGTRLTVV.

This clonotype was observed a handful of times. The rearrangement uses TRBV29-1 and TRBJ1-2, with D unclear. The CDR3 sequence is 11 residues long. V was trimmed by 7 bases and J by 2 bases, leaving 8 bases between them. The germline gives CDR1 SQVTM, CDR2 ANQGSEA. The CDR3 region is CSAQENYGYTF. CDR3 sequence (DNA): TGCAGCGCGCAAGAGAACTATGGCTACACCTTC.

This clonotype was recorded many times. The CDR3 DNA is TGTGCCAGCAGCTTGGGAACGGGATACGAGCAGTACGTC. It is translated as CASSLGTGYEQYV. J is TRBJ2-7 and V is TRBV7-6; tentatively, D is TRBD2 (5 bases). Germline CDR1 reads SGHVS; CDR2 reads FNYEAQ. The ends were cut back, 3 bases at V and 4 bases at J, with 10 bases in the middle. The CDR3 length is 13 residues.

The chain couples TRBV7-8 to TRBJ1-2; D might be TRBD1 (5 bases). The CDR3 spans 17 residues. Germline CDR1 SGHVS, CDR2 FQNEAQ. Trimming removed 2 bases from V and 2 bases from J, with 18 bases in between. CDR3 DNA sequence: TGTGCCAGCAGCTTACGACGTCGGGACGTAATCAACTATGGCTACACCTTC. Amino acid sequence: CASSLRRRDVINYGYTF. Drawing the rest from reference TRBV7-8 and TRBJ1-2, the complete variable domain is GAGVSQSPRYKVAKRGQDVALRCDPISGHVSLFWYQQALGQGPEFLTYFQNEAQLDKSGLPSDRFFAERPEGSVSTLKIQRTQQEDSAVYLCASSLRRRDVINYGYTFGSGTRLTVV.

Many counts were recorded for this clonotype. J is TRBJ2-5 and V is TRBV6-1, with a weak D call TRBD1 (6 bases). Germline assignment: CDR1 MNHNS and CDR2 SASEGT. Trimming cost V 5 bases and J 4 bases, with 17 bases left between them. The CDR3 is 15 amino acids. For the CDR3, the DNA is TGTGCCAGCAGTCTAGGACAGCCTGCGGGAGAGACCCAGTACTTC. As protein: CASSLGQPAGETQYF.